This T cell receptor (beta chain) was captured by sequencing in a study of T cell changes during pregnancy in multiple sclerosis. This CDR3 contains 12 residues. Trimming at V came to 7 bases and at J to 16 bases, leaving 12 bases not matched to a gene. Germline V CDR1 and CDR2: LNHDA, SQIVND (reference sequence). TCRdb's table, derived via immunoSEQ multiplex PCR, lists solely in-frame clones and lacks some. The table records some 38,000 clones, over 90% of them present only once. This receptor was taken from a female donor with multiple sclerosis, enrolled in a pregnancy study. This specimen consisted of CD4+ T cells from peripheral blood mononuclear cells, obtained in the second trimester of pregnancy. The rearrangement links TRBV19 to TRBJ2-1; 8 positions agree with TRBD1. The CDR3 loop is CASKSPTGEPFF. The CDR3 bases are TGTGCCAGTAAGTCTCCGACAGGGGAACCCTTCTTC.